These T cell receptor beta chains were read from a single sample in a study of vaccination and CD4 T cells after COVID-19. TCRdb reprocessed the PCR reads via MiXCR and lists one record per CDR3 protein. The top ten hold 30% to 40% of the sample, which has about 7,100 distinct CDR3 sequences, 40% to 55% seen once. These receptors have no identified antigens. Sequencing was done on a sample of CD4+ T cells from blood, cultured in vitro. The origin of the receptors is a human donor in good health. Each CDR3 is given with its conserved first and last residue. A D gene is named only where the DNA matches it firmly. Only part of the rows carry a size: once, few, many, or a class if the clone is expanded.

v_call	j_call	d_call	clone_size	cdr3_length	cdr3_nt	cdr3_aa
TRBV5-1	TRBJ2-5	-	-	12	TGCGCCAGCAGCTCCCTAGGAGAGACCCAGTACTTC	CASSSLGETQYF
TRBV7-3	TRBJ1-1	-	few	15	TGTGCCAGCAGCTTCGGGGGCAGCGCGTCCCCTGAAGCTTTCTTT	CASSFGGSASPEAFF
TRBV11-2	TRBJ1-1	-	-	13	TGTGCCAGCAGCTTAAGTGAGGGAACTGAAGCTTTCTTT	CASSLSEGTEAFF
TRBV7-2	TRBJ2-7	-	-	13	TGTGCCAGCACCGAGTACCTAAGAGACGAGCAGTACTTC	CASTEYLRDEQYF
TRBV30	TRBJ1-2	-	-	9	TGTGCCTGGGGAACCGGCTACACCTTC	CAWGTGYTF
TRBV20-1	TRBJ1-5	-	few	15	TGCAGTGCTAGAGAGCCGGGGGCGAGGAGTCAGCCCCAGCATTTT	CSAREPGARSQPQHF
TRBV7-9	TRBJ1-2	-	-	14	TGTGCCAGCAGCTTAGTCTCCGGGAACTATGGCTACACCTTC	CASSLVSGNYGYTF
TRBV6-4	TRBJ2-1	-	few	16	TGTGCCAGCAGTGACTCGGCTAGAAGCTCCTACAATGAGCAGTTCTTC	CASSDSARSSYNEQFF
TRBV15	TRBJ2-5	-	-	12	TGTGCCACCAGCCTAAATTGGGAGACCCAGTACTTC	CATSLNWETQYF
TRBV2	TRBJ2-2	-	-	16	TGTGCCAGCAGTGTACAGCCCCTTAGAGGCCCCGGGGAGCTGTTTTTT	CASSVQPLRGPGELFF
TRBV2	TRBJ2-3	-	few	10	TGTGCCAGTGAGTTAGATACGCAGTATTTT	CASELDTQYF
TRBV2	TRBJ1-5	TRBD1	-	15	TGTGCCAGCACCCAAGGGGGCCTGAGCAATCAGCCCCAGCATTTT	CASTQGGLSNQPQHF
TRBV6-1	TRBJ1-2	TRBD1	few	14	TGTGCCAGCAGGTTCGACAGGGGAGACTATGGCTACACCTTC	CASRFDRGDYGYTF
TRBV10-1	TRBJ2-2	-	-	14	TGCGCCAGCAGTCCTACAGTGAGGGCCGGGGAGCTGTTTTTT	CASSPTVRAGELFF
TRBV20-1	TRBJ1-2	-	-	13	TGCAGTGCTATCTACGACAGACCATATGGCTACACCTTC	CSAIYDRPYGYTF
TRBV6-4	TRBJ2-6	-	-	15	TGTGCCAGCAGTCCACAGGGCTCTGGGGCCAACGTCCTGACTTTC	CASSPQGSGANVLTF
TRBV7-2	TRBJ2-5	-	-	14	TGTGCCAGCAGCTTAGTAGGGCAGTTAGAGACCCAGTACTTC	CASSLVGQLETQYF
TRBV7-2	TRBJ1-3	-	hyperexpanded	15	TGTGCCAGCAGCCAATACCGGGACACTGGAAACACCATATATTTT	CASSQYRDTGNTIYF
TRBV12-3/TRBV12-4	TRBJ2-5	-	-	11	TGTGCCAGCAGAAGCCTAGAGACCCAGTACTTC	CASRSLETQYF
TRBV2	TRBJ1-5	TRBD1	-	15	TGTGCCAGCAGCGGGACAGGAGTTACAAATCAGCCCCAGCATTTT	CASSGTGVTNQPQHF
TRBV7-2	TRBJ1-2	-	few	13	TGTGCCAGCAGCGGGGGGGACTTTTATGGCTACACCTTC	CASSGGDFYGYTF
TRBV20-1	TRBJ1-6	-	-	14	TGCAGTGCTAGAGGTTCAGGGAAAAGTTCACCCCTCCACTTT	CSARGSGKSSPLHF
TRBV7-9	TRBJ2-6	-	-	15	TGTGCCAGCAGCTTAATAAGCTCTGGGGCCAACGTCCTGACTTTC	CASSLISSGANVLTF
TRBV6-1	TRBJ2-5	TRBD2	-	13	TGTGCCAGCAGATATAGCGGGGTTGAGACCCAGTACTTC	CASRYSGVETQYF
TRBV7-6	TRBJ1-1	-	-	15	TGTGCCAGCAGTTCTACAGGGAATGTCCACACTGAAGCTTTCTTT	CASSSTGNVHTEAFF
TRBV24-1	TRBJ2-3	TRBD2	few	14	TGTGCCACCAGTGAGGGACTATCCACAGATACGCAGTATTTT	CATSEGLSTDTQYF
TRBV7-9	TRBJ1-1	-	-	13	TGTGCCAGCAGCCCGGGGACGGACACTGAAGCTTTCTTT	CASSPGTDTEAFF
TRBV25-1	TRBJ1-1	-	-	14	TGTGCCAGCAGTTTCGGGGGTCGGAACACTGAAGCTTTCTTT	CASSFGGRNTEAFF
TRBV15	TRBJ2-7	-	-	14	TGTGCCACCAGCAGAGACAAGGGGGTATACGAGCAGTACTTC	CATSRDKGVYEQYF
TRBV19	TRBJ1-2	TRBD1	-	15	TGTGCCAGTAGTTACCCGGGACAGAACTTCTATGGCTACACCTTC	CASSYPGQNFYGYTF
TRBV24-1	TRBJ2-5	-	few	15	TGTGCCACCAGCGCCCGGGAGTTTGACCAAGAGACCCAGTACTTC	CATSAREFDQETQYF
TRBV12-3/TRBV12-4	TRBJ1-6	TRBD1	few	14	TGTGCCAGCAGTTCGGGTAGGGGGCAGTCACCCCTCCACTTT	CASSSGRGQSPLHF
TRBV20-1	TRBJ1-3	TRBD1	few	14	TGCAGTGCAGCCAACAGGGGGCATGGAAACACCATATATTTT	CSAANRGHGNTIYF
TRBV14	TRBJ2-7	-	-	14	TGTGCCAGCAGCCAAGCAGGGGTCCCCTACGAGCAGTACTTC	CASSQAGVPYEQYF
TRBV9	TRBJ1-2	-	-	15	TGTGCCAGCAGCGTAGCTACAGGGTTGGGGTATGGCTACACCTTC	CASSVATGLGYGYTF
TRBV15	TRBJ1-4	-	-	11	TGTGCCACCAGCAAAACAGGCGAACTGTTTTTT	CATSKTGELFF
TRBV6-4	TRBJ2-1	TRBD2	medium-sized	15	TGTGCCAGCAGTGACTCTAGCGGGGGGGCCAATGAGCAGTTCTTC	CASSDSSGGANEQFF
TRBV20-1	TRBJ2-7	TRBD2	few	13	TGCAGTGCTAGAGTACTAGCGGGCTACGAGCAGTACTTC	CSARVLAGYEQYF
TRBV6-1	TRBJ1-1	-	few	18	TGTGCCAGCAGTGCACGAACCAGGACCGATGACAGCAACACTGAAGCTTTCTTT	CASSARTRTDDSNTEAFF
TRBV20-1	TRBJ1-2	-	few	12	TGCAGTCCGAAGCAGAAGGGCGGGGGCTACACCTTC	CSPKQKGGGYTF
TRBV12-3/TRBV12-4	TRBJ2-1	TRBD2	once	15	TGTGCCAGCAGTACTTGGACTAGCGGGGGGAATGAGCAGTTCTTC	CASSTWTSGGNEQFF
TRBV19	TRBJ2-3	TRBD1	-	14	TGTGCCAGTAGTCAGGGGGTCGGCACAGATACGCAGTATTTT	CASSQGVGTDTQYF
TRBV7-3	TRBJ2-3	-	once	17	TGTGCCAGCAGCTTGGGGACCAGGGGATTAGGACCAGATACGCAGTATTTT	CASSLGTRGLGPDTQYF
TRBV6-1	TRBJ2-2	TRBD1	few	15	TGTGCCAGCAGGCCGGGACAGAGCAACACCGGGGAGCTGTTTTTT	CASRPGQSNTGELFF
TRBV6-1	TRBJ1-1	-	-	12	TGTGCCAGCAGGACTCGACAGACTGAAGCTTTCTTT	CASRTRQTEAFF
TRBV27	TRBJ1-5	TRBD1	few	15	TGTGCCAGCTCGAGCGCGACAGGGGGCAATCAGCCCCAGCATTTT	CASSSATGGNQPQHF